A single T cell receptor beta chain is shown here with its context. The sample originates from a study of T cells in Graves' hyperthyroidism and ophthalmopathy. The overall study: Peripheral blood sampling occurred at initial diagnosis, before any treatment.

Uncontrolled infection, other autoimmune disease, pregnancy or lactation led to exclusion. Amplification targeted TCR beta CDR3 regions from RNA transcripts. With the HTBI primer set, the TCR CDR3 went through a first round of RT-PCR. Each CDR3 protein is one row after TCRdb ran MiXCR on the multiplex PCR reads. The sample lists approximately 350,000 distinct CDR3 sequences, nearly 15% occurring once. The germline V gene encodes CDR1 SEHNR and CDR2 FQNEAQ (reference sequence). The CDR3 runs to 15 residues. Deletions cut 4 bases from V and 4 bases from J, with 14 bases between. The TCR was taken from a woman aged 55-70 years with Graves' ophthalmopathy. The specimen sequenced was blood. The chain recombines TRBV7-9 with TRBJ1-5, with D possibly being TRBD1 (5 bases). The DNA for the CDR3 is TGTGCCAGCAGCTCGGGGGTAGCGGGGAATCAGCCCCAGCATTTT. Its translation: CASSSGVAGNQPQHF. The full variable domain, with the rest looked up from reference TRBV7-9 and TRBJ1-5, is DTGVSQNPRHKITKRGQNVTFRCDPISEHNRLYWYRQTLGQGPEFLTYFQNEAQLEKSRLLSDRFSAERPKGSFSTLEIQRTEQGDSAMYLCASSSGVAGNQPQHFGDGTRLSIL.